These T cell receptor beta chains were read from a single sample in a study of T cells in Graves' hyperthyroidism and ophthalmopathy. Each CDR3 protein is one row after TCRdb ran MiXCR on the multiplex PCR reads. The sample records approximately 590,000 distinct CDR3 sequences, approximately 14% being singletons. Material: blood. The receptors were gathered from a young woman with Graves' hyperthyroidism. Each CDR3 is given with its conserved first and last residue. The order of the fields is J gene, clone size, D gene, V gene, CDR3 DNA, CDR3 protein. The D gene is left open where the match is weak. Expanded clones get a size class; other rows say once, few or many, or leave the size out.

J gene: TRBJ2-1
clone size: many
D gene: TRBD1
V gene: TRBV20-1
CDR3 DNA: TGCAGTGCTTCACCGGGACAGGGGGAGCAGTTCTTC
CDR3 protein: CSASPGQGEQFF

J gene: TRBJ1-2
clone size: -
D gene: -
V gene: TRBV27
CDR3 DNA: TGTGCCAGCAGTTTACGGGGGGTGGGAGGCTACACCTTC
CDR3 protein: CASSLRGVGGYTF

J gene: TRBJ2-7
clone size: few
D gene: TRBD2
V gene: TRBV20-1
CDR3 DNA: TGCAGTGCTCCACGCGGGGGATCCTCTTCCGTAGAGCAGTACTTC
CDR3 protein: CSAPRGGSSSVEQYF

J gene: TRBJ2-2
clone size: few
D gene: -
V gene: TRBV30
CDR3 DNA: TGTGCCTGGAGTGTTGTAGAGGGGGAGCTGTTTTTT
CDR3 protein: CAWSVVEGELFF

J gene: TRBJ1-5
clone size: -
D gene: -
V gene: TRBV6-7
CDR3 DNA: TGTGCCAGCAGAAAACAGGGATATAGCAATCAGCCCCAGCATTTT
CDR3 protein: CASRKQGYSNQPQHF

J gene: TRBJ2-1
clone size: few
D gene: TRBD1
V gene: TRBV7-3
CDR3 DNA: TGTGCCAGCAGTCACGGGACAGGGGTTATCAATGAGCAGTTCTTC
CDR3 protein: CASSHGTGVINEQFF

J gene: TRBJ2-7
clone size: few
D gene: TRBD2
V gene: TRBV5-1
CDR3 DNA: TGCGCCAGCAGGGGGACTAGCGCCTACGAGCAGTACTTC
CDR3 protein: CASRGTSAYEQYF

J gene: TRBJ1-3
clone size: -
D gene: -
V gene: TRBV5-1
CDR3 DNA: TGCGCCAGCAGCTTGGAACAGTCTGGAAACACCATATATTTT
CDR3 protein: CASSLEQSGNTIYF

J gene: TRBJ2-1
clone size: many
D gene: TRBD1
V gene: TRBV29-1
CDR3 DNA: TGCAGCGCCCGACAGGGGTCCCCTGCAGGTGAGCAGTTCTTC
CDR3 protein: CSARQGSPAGEQFF

J gene: TRBJ2-1
clone size: few
D gene: TRBD1
V gene: TRBV3-1
CDR3 DNA: TGTGCCAGCAGCCATGGCCCCGAGACAGGGGACAATGAGCAGTTCTTC
CDR3 protein: CASSHGPETGDNEQFF

J gene: TRBJ2-7
clone size: few
D gene: -
V gene: TRBV6-1
CDR3 DNA: TGTGCCAGCAGTGAGTTGATCGAGCAGTACTTC
CDR3 protein: CASSELIEQYF

J gene: TRBJ2-1
clone size: many
D gene: TRBD1
V gene: TRBV5-1
CDR3 DNA: TGCGCCAGCAGCTTGGGGGACAGGTACAATGAGCAGTTCTTC
CDR3 protein: CASSLGDRYNEQFF

J gene: TRBJ2-1
clone size: many
D gene: TRBD2
V gene: TRBV7-9
CDR3 DNA: TGTGCCAGCAGCTTACTTGCGGGAGGGGAGTACAATGAGCAGTTCTTC
CDR3 protein: CASSLLAGGEYNEQFF

J gene: TRBJ2-1
clone size: few
D gene: TRBD2
V gene: TRBV6-1
CDR3 DNA: TGTGCCAGCAGACATACTAGCGGGCCTCGAAATGAGCAGTTCTTC
CDR3 protein: CASRHTSGPRNEQFF

J gene: TRBJ1-1
clone size: few
D gene: TRBD1
V gene: TRBV7-9
CDR3 DNA: TGTGCCAGCAGCTCGGACAGGGGGCGGGAAGAAGCTTTCTTT
CDR3 protein: CASSSDRGREEAFF

J gene: TRBJ2-1
clone size: many
D gene: TRBD1
V gene: TRBV3-1
CDR3 DNA: TGTGCCAGCAGCCAACGGACAGGGGGCAACTACAATGAGCAGTTCTTC
CDR3 protein: CASSQRTGGNYNEQFF

J gene: TRBJ1-5
clone size: -
D gene: -
V gene: TRBV7-2
CDR3 DNA: TGTGCCAGCAGCTTAAGTGTTTATCAGCCCCAGCATTTT
CDR3 protein: CASSLSVYQPQHF

J gene: TRBJ2-6
clone size: -
D gene: -
V gene: TRBV12-3/TRBV12-4
CDR3 DNA: TGTGCCAGCAGTTTAGAAGTTGGGATCTCTGGGGCCAACGTCCTGACTTTC
CDR3 protein: CASSLEVGISGANVLTF

J gene: TRBJ2-2
clone size: many
D gene: -
V gene: TRBV2
CDR3 DNA: TGTGCCAGCAGCTTGTTAAGGACAAACGGGGAGCTGTTTTTT
CDR3 protein: CASSLLRTNGELFF

J gene: TRBJ2-3
clone size: many
D gene: TRBD2
V gene: TRBV7-2
CDR3 DNA: TGTGCCAGCAGCTCCCAGGGGACTAGCGGGATAGATACGCAGTATTTT
CDR3 protein: CASSSQGTSGIDTQYF

J gene: TRBJ2-2
clone size: -
D gene: -
V gene: TRBV7-2
CDR3 DNA: TGTGCCAGCAGCTTAGTGGTCCTCGGGGCCGGGGAGCTGTTTTTT
CDR3 protein: CASSLVVLGAGELFF

J gene: TRBJ2-5
clone size: -
D gene: -
V gene: TRBV12-5
CDR3 DNA: TGTGCTGGGAGAGATACTTTCTTGGAAGAGACCCAGTACTTC
CDR3 protein: CAGRDTFLEETQYF

J gene: TRBJ1-4
clone size: few
D gene: TRBD1
V gene: TRBV18
CDR3 DNA: TGTGCCAGCTCCCTTGGGACAGATCCGTGGGGTGAAAAACTGTTTTTT
CDR3 protein: CASSLGTDPWGEKLFF

J gene: TRBJ2-2
clone size: many
D gene: TRBD1
V gene: TRBV11-2
CDR3 DNA: TGTGCCAGCAGCCAAGGGACAGGGTATTCCGGGGAGCTGTTTTTT
CDR3 protein: CASSQGTGYSGELFF

J gene: TRBJ2-1
clone size: many
D gene: -
V gene: TRBV7-6
CDR3 DNA: TGTGCCAGCAGCTTATTGTCGCATGGTTACAATGAGCAGTTCTTC
CDR3 protein: CASSLLSHGYNEQFF

J gene: TRBJ1-5
clone size: -
D gene: TRBD1
V gene: TRBV28
CDR3 DNA: TGTGCCAGCAGTTTACTCCGACAGGGAGCTAGTCAGCCCCAGCATTTT
CDR3 protein: CASSLLRQGASQPQHF

J gene: TRBJ2-7
clone size: many
D gene: TRBD2
V gene: TRBV20-1
CDR3 DNA: TGCAGTGCTATAGACGGGGGCGGGAGGGCCATCGAGCAGTACTTC
CDR3 protein: CSAIDGGGRAIEQYF

J gene: TRBJ1-2
clone size: many
D gene: -
V gene: TRBV5-6
CDR3 DNA: TGTGCCAGCAGCCCGGGACGGAACTATGGCTACACCTTC
CDR3 protein: CASSPGRNYGYTF

J gene: TRBJ2-7
clone size: -
D gene: -
V gene: TRBV6-2/TRBV6-3
CDR3 DNA: TGTGCCAGCAGTTACTCTTCCACCCACTACGAGCAGTACTTC
CDR3 protein: CASSYSSTHYEQYF

J gene: TRBJ2-3
clone size: many
D gene: -
V gene: TRBV28
CDR3 DNA: TGTGCCAGCAGTTTGTCTCAGGGCTACACAGATACGCAGTATTTT
CDR3 protein: CASSLSQGYTDTQYF

J gene: TRBJ2-1
clone size: many
D gene: TRBD2
V gene: TRBV2
CDR3 DNA: TGTGCCACCGGACCCCTAAGCGGGAGAAGCTACAATGAGCAGTTCTTC
CDR3 protein: CATGPLSGRSYNEQFF

J gene: TRBJ2-5
clone size: -
D gene: TRBD1
V gene: TRBV4-1
CDR3 DNA: TGCGCCAGCAGCCACCCGACAGGGGGGGGAGAGACCCAGTACTTC
CDR3 protein: CASSHPTGGGETQYF

J gene: TRBJ2-1
clone size: many
D gene: -
V gene: TRBV10-1
CDR3 DNA: TGCGCCAGCAGTGAAGGCGGCGTATACAATGAGCAGTTCTTC
CDR3 protein: CASSEGGVYNEQFF

J gene: TRBJ2-7
clone size: many
D gene: -
V gene: TRBV7-2
CDR3 DNA: TGTGCCAGCAGCTTAGGGGGAGCCGCGGGTTACGAGCAGTACTTC
CDR3 protein: CASSLGGAAGYEQYF

J gene: TRBJ1-4
clone size: many
D gene: -
V gene: TRBV6-2/TRBV6-3
CDR3 DNA: TGTGCCAGCAGTTACGCGGAGGGCGATAACGAAAAACTGTTTTTT
CDR3 protein: CASSYAEGDNEKLFF

J gene: TRBJ2-5
clone size: once
D gene: TRBD2
V gene: TRBV18
CDR3 DNA: TGTGCCAGCTCACCCCCAGCGGGAGGGGAGCAAGAGACCCAGTACTTC
CDR3 protein: CASSPPAGGEQETQYF

J gene: TRBJ2-3
clone size: many
D gene: -
V gene: TRBV7-2
CDR3 DNA: TGTGCCAGCAGCCCCTTTCCCGGGGATACGCAGTATTTT
CDR3 protein: CASSPFPGDTQYF

J gene: TRBJ2-3
clone size: many
D gene: -
V gene: TRBV27
CDR3 DNA: TGTGCCAGCAGTTTTTCGGAGAGTCTTGTCACAGATACGCAGTATTTT
CDR3 protein: CASSFSESLVTDTQYF

J gene: TRBJ2-3
clone size: many
D gene: -
V gene: TRBV7-2
CDR3 DNA: TGTGCCAGCAGCTTAGTATCTAGCCTCTCTTCGAGGACGCAGTATTTT
CDR3 protein: CASSLVSSLSSRTQYF

J gene: TRBJ1-1
clone size: many
D gene: -
V gene: TRBV19
CDR3 DNA: TGTGCCAGTAGTCCGGGACTGGGAGGGACTGAAGCTTTCTTT
CDR3 protein: CASSPGLGGTEAFF

J gene: TRBJ2-1
clone size: -
D gene: -
V gene: TRBV30
CDR3 DNA: TGTGCCTGGACGGACCAGGGACCCCATGAGCAGTTCTTC
CDR3 protein: CAWTDQGPHEQFF

J gene: TRBJ1-2
clone size: -
D gene: -
V gene: TRBV7-3
CDR3 DNA: TGTGCCAGCAGCTTCAACAGACGATCTAACTATGGCTACACCTTC
CDR3 protein: CASSFNRRSNYGYTF

J gene: TRBJ2-7
clone size: -
D gene: TRBD2
V gene: TRBV27
CDR3 DNA: TGTGCCAGCAGTTTACTAGCGGGAGGTGGGATTTACAATGAGCAGTACTTC
CDR3 protein: CASSLLAGGGIYNEQYF

J gene: TRBJ1-2
clone size: few
D gene: -
V gene: TRBV6-1
CDR3 DNA: TGTGCCAGCAGATCCGGGGATGGCTACACCTTC
CDR3 protein: CASRSGDGYTF

J gene: TRBJ1-1
clone size: -
D gene: -
V gene: TRBV29-1
CDR3 DNA: TGCAGCGTTTTGTCAGGCATCGAAGCTTTCTTT
CDR3 protein: CSVLSGIEAFF

J gene: TRBJ1-5
clone size: many
D gene: -
V gene: TRBV27
CDR3 DNA: TGTGCCAGCAGTTTGACAGTGACGAATCAGCCCCAGCATTTT
CDR3 protein: CASSLTVTNQPQHF

J gene: TRBJ1-2
clone size: many
D gene: -
V gene: TRBV20-1
CDR3 DNA: TGCAGTGCTCCTGGAGGGGGAACTAACTATGGCTACACCTTC
CDR3 protein: CSAPGGGTNYGYTF

J gene: TRBJ2-2
clone size: few
D gene: TRBD2
V gene: TRBV24-1
CDR3 DNA: TGTGCCACCAGTGACCCCGGACTAGCGGAGAACACCGGGGAGCTGTTTTTT
CDR3 protein: CATSDPGLAENTGELFF

J gene: TRBJ2-2
clone size: many
D gene: -
V gene: TRBV7-2
CDR3 DNA: TGTGCCAGCAGCGTCGAGCCGAGCGGGCCTAACACCGGGGAGCTGTTTTTT
CDR3 protein: CASSVEPSGPNTGELFF

J gene: TRBJ1-4
clone size: -
D gene: TRBD1
V gene: TRBV7-2
CDR3 DNA: TGTGCCAGCAGCTTAGATCAGGGGGTCGAAAAACTGTTTTTT
CDR3 protein: CASSLDQGVEKLFF

J gene: TRBJ1-6
clone size: few
D gene: -
V gene: TRBV20-1
CDR3 DNA: TGCAGTGCTAGGGGGGATCCTAATTCGCCCCTCCACTTT
CDR3 protein: CSARGDPNSPLHF

J gene: TRBJ1-2
clone size: many
D gene: -
V gene: TRBV28
CDR3 DNA: TGTGCCAGCAGAACCGCCGGGCCGACAAGCGGCTACACCTTC
CDR3 protein: CASRTAGPTSGYTF

J gene: TRBJ2-7
clone size: once
D gene: -
V gene: TRBV7-9
CDR3 DNA: TGTGCCAGCAGCTTACTCAGCGGTGAAAGTGAGCAGTACTTC
CDR3 protein: CASSLLSGESEQYF

J gene: TRBJ2-2
clone size: -
D gene: -
V gene: TRBV27
CDR3 DNA: TGTGCCAGCTGGACGTTTGGGGGGGGCAACACCGGGGAGCTGTTTTTT
CDR3 protein: CASWTFGGGNTGELFF

J gene: TRBJ2-7
clone size: many
D gene: -
V gene: TRBV5-1
CDR3 DNA: TGCGCCAGCAGCGCTACGGACAAAACCTACGAGCAGTACTTC
CDR3 protein: CASSATDKTYEQYF

J gene: TRBJ1-4
clone size: few
D gene: TRBD1
V gene: TRBV13
CDR3 DNA: TGTGCCAGCAGCTTAACAGGGGGTGGCAATGAAAAACTGTTTTTT
CDR3 protein: CASSLTGGGNEKLFF

J gene: TRBJ1-1
clone size: many
D gene: -
V gene: TRBV18
CDR3 DNA: TGTGCCAGCTCACCACAGGGGATGGGAGCTTTCTTT
CDR3 protein: CASSPQGMGAFF

J gene: TRBJ2-3
clone size: -
D gene: -
V gene: TRBV28
CDR3 DNA: TGTGCCAGCATGAGGGAGGTGGGTTTGGCAGATACGCAGTATTTT
CDR3 protein: CASMREVGLADTQYF

J gene: TRBJ1-1
clone size: -
D gene: -
V gene: TRBV12-5
CDR3 DNA: TGTGCTAGTGGTTGGGATCCAACAGGGAAATGGTCGGACACTGAAGCTTTCTTT
CDR3 protein: CASGWDPTGKWSDTEAFF